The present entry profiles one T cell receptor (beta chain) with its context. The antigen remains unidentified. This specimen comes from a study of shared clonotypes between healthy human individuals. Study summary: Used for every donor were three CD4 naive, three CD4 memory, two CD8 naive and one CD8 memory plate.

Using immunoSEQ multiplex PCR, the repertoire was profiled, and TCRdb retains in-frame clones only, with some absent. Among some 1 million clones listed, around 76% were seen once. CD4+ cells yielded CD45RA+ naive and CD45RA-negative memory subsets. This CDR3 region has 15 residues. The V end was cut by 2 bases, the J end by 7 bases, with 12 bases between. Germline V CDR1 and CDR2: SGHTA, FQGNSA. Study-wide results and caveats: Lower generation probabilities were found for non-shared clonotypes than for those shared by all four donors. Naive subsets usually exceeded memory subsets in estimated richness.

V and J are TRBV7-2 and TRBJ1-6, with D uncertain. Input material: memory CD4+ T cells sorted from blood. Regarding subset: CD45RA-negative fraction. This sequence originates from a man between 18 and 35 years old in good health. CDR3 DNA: TGTGCCAGCAGCTTAAAAGCCGGAATGAATTCACCCCTCCACTTT. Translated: CASSLKAGMNSPLHF.